Listed here is a single TCR beta chain. Antigen specificity is unknown. The data originate from a study of T cells after yellow fever vaccination. Deletions cut 6 bases from V and 6 bases from J, with 9 bases between. The CDR3 contains 13 residues. Findings and caveats of the study: Of the clonotypes, a small share occurred in both CD4 and CD8 compartments. Among primary-vaccination clones, most reappeared after the booster, at about 95% for CD4 and around 91% for CD8.

Making TCR cDNA involved 5'RACE template switching, which added UMIs and a universal primer site. TCRdb independently ran MiXCR on the 5' RACE reads; one entry per CDR3 protein. This sample has approximately 550,000 distinct CDR3 sequences, with about a fifth found just once. The sequencing here drew on PBMCs, taken 15 days after the yellow fever booster vaccination. This TCR was sampled from a man aged 25 to 40 who received the YFV17D yellow fever vaccine. The rearrangement links TRBV12-3 or TRBV12-4 to TRBJ1-6, with D tentatively TRBD1 (6 bases). DNA of the CDR3: TGTGCCAGCAGGGGACACTCTAATTCACCCCTCCACTTT. Translated, it gives CASRGHSNSPLHF.